This T cell receptor (beta chain) came from a study of blood T cell repertoires in COVID-19. Methods used by the authors: Estimation of nucleated cell counts relied on the amplification of reference gene primers. The data were produced by immunoSEQ multiplex PCR, yet TCRdb's version contains in-frame clones alone and is incomplete. That table supplies the V and J calls and clone size; D and trimming were determined from the DNA. The repertoire holds under 250,000 clones, with approximately 90% as singletons. This receptor was obtained from a man aged 55 to 70 with COVID-19, enrolled during active disease. Source material: peripheral blood.

The CDR3 DNA reads as TGTGCCAGCAGTTACTACGGGGTGAACACTGAAGCTTTCTTT. It encodes CASSYYGVNTEAFF. The chain couples TRBV6-5 to TRBJ1-1; unclear D gene. Germline V gives CDR1 MNHEY, CDR2 SVGAGI. The CDR3 spans 14 residues. Trimming removed 1 base at V and 0 bases at J, with 6 bases between.